A single sample gave rise to the 19 T cell receptor beta chains below, sequenced in a study of blood T cell repertoires in COVID-19. Sequenced by immunoSEQ multiplex PCR; TCRdb stores in-frame clones only, minus some. Of 300,000 or so clones listed, 85% were seen once; the top ten hold less than 4.5%. Sequencing input: peripheral blood. The receptors shown here come from a woman between 45 and 60 years old with active or convalescent COVID-19.

This clone was observed at least ten times. This chain connects TRBV10-3 to TRBJ1-1; 7 bases line up with TRBD1. The CDR3 spans 13 residues. J gave up 1 base and V 7 bases, and 3 bases lay outside the gene matches. CDR1 is ENHRY, CDR2 SYGVKD, per germline. The CDR3 DNA is TGTGCCATCACCCAGGGGGAGAACACTGAAGCTTTCTTT. Encoded protein: CAITQGENTEAFF.

The CDR3 region has the DNA TGTGCCATCAGTGAGCTAGGACAGGGCCCTGGAAACACCATATATTTT. This sequence encodes CAISELGQGPGNTIYF. The chain employs TRBV10-3 and TRBJ1-3; 8 bases map to TRBD1. CDR1 and CDR2 from the germline V gene are ENHRY and SYGVKD. V shed 2 bases and J 2 bases; nucleotides not matched to a gene: 5. The CDR3 covers 16 residues.

The J gene is TRBJ2-5, the V gene TRBV7-9; tentative D call: TRBD2 (5 bases). The CDR3 is 15 amino acids. The germline V and J ends were trimmed by 1 base and 5 bases, with 14 bases remaining between them. Looked up from germline, CDR1 is SEHNR and CDR2 is FQNEAQ (reference sequence). The CDR3 DNA follows: TGTGCCAGCAGCTTAGACCCCGGACTCAGGGAGACCCAGTACTTC. Translating it yields CASSLDPGLRETQYF.

This chain uses TRBV5-4 with TRBJ2-1, with a weak D call TRBD2 (5 bases). With 2 bases removed from V and 4 bases from J, the gap between germline ends came to 13 bases. Germline lookup yields CDR1 SGHNT and CDR2 YYREEE (reference sequence). The CDR3 extends over 15 amino acids. CDR3 sequence (DNA): TGTGCCAGCAGCTTAACGGGGAACCGGTACAATGAGCAGTTCTTC. Its protein product is CASSLTGNRYNEQFF. Drawing the rest from reference TRBV5-4 and TRBJ2-1, the complete variable domain is ETGVTQSPTHLIKTRGQQVTLRCSSQSGHNTVSWYQQALGQGPQFIFQYYREEENGRGNFPPRFSGLQFPNYSSELNVNALELDDSALYLCASSLTGNRYNEQFFGPGTRLTVL.

The chain couples TRBV5-1 to TRBJ2-5; 7 positions match TRBD2. This CDR3 comprises 14 residues. Germline values: CDR1 SGHRS, CDR2 YFSETQ. V trimming: 7 bases; J trimming: 5 bases; junction bases outside the gene matches: 11. The DNA of the CDR3 is TGCGCCAGCCGCCGGGGGGTAAGGGGCGAGACCCAGTACTTC. It encodes CASRRGVRGETQYF.

In this sample, this clone turned up once. The CDR3 reads CASSYSQYGYTF. CDR3 bases: TGTGCCAGCAGTTACTCGCAGTATGGCTACACCTTC. The genes are TRBV6-6 and TRBJ1-2; D is unresolved. This CDR3 region has 12 residues. Trimming pared 0 bases from V and 5 bases from J, leaving 4 bases between. Per the germline V gene, CDR1 is MNHNY and CDR2 is SVGAGI (reference sequence).

The rearrangement joins TRBV3-1 (or the pseudogene TRBV3-2) to TRBJ1-5, with 8 bases fitting TRBD1. Unmatched junction bases numbered 8, after V lost 11 bases and J lost 5 bases. The CDR3 is made up of 13 amino acids. Germline CDR1 LGHDT, CDR2 YNNKEL (reference sequence). CDR3 nucleotide sequence: TGTGCCGGATTCGGACAGGGAGATCAGCCCCAGCATTTT. Protein product: CAGFGQGDQPQHF.

V and J are TRBV28 and TRBJ2-7, with D possibly TRBD1 on 5 matching bases. CDR1 MDHEN and CDR2 SYDVKM come from the germline V gene. Trimming removed 8 bases at V and 2 bases at J, with 7 bases between. The CDR3 loop spans 11 amino acids. The CDR3 region is CASQGTYEQYF. As DNA, the CDR3 is TGTGCCAGCCAGGGCACCTACGAGCAGTACTTC.

Here the CDR3 DNA reads TGTGCCAGCAGCCAACTCAACTATGGCTACACCTTC. Its translation is CASSQLNYGYTF. The V call is TRBV3-1 (or the pseudogene TRBV3-2), the J call TRBJ1-2, with D uncertain. The CDR3 contains 12 residues. V gave up 2 bases and J gave up 2 bases, with 3 bases separating them. The germline CDR1 and CDR2 sequences are LGHDT and YNNKEL (reference sequence).

This clone was seen a single time. The genes are TRBV7-9 and TRBJ2-3; weak D call: TRBD1 (6 bases). Germline CDR1 SEHNR, CDR2 FQNEAQ (reference sequence). This CDR3 contains 12 residues. V was shortened by 10 bases and J by 4 bases, with 12 bases between the two germline ends. CDR3 loop: CATQGFSDTQYF. In nucleotides, the CDR3 is TGTGCCACACAGGGTTTTTCAGATACGCAGTATTTT.

The V and J genes are TRBV13 and TRBJ2-1; weak D call: TRBD2 (5 bases). The germline V gene encodes CDR1 PRHDT and CDR2 FYEKMQ (reference sequence). Between the trimmed V and J ends, which lost 4 bases and 0 bases, there was a span of 13 bases. This CDR3 has 16 residues. The CDR3 is CASSWLRGSSYNEQFF. In DNA form, the CDR3 reads TGTGCCAGCAGCTGGCTACGGGGTAGCTCCTACAATGAGCAGTTCTTC. Based on the CDR3 plus reference TRBV13 and TRBJ2-1, the full variable domain is AAGVIQSPRHLIKEKRETATLKCYPIPRHDTVYWYQQGPGQDPQFLISFYEKMQSDKGSIPDRFSAQQFSDYHSELNMSSLELGDSALYFCASSWLRGSSYNEQFFGPGTRLTVL.

This chain uses TRBV7-9 with TRBJ1-1, with D possibly TRBD1 on 5 matching bases. Trimming removed 5 bases at V and 1 base at J, with 8 bases between. CDR3 size: 13 residues. From germline, CDR1 is SEHNR and CDR2 FQNEAQ (reference sequence). CDR3 loop: CASSDQGNTEAFF. In DNA form, the CDR3 reads TGTGCCAGCAGCGATCAGGGGAACACTGAAGCTTTCTTT.

This clone was detected once. The chain combines TRBV2 with TRBJ2-2, with 8 bases fitting TRBD2. The CDR3 has 15 residues. Germline V CDR1 and CDR2: SNHLY, FYNNEI. The V gene end was trimmed by 4 bases and the J gene end by 3 bases; junction bases not matched to a gene: 4. The CDR3, as DNA: TGTGCCAGCAGTGTTAGGACTAGCTACACCGGGGAGCTGTTTTTT. Protein product: CASSVRTSYTGELFF.

In this sample, this clone turned up once. The rearrangement links TRBV27 to TRBJ1-1; 7 bases fit TRBD1. Germline lookup yields CDR1 MNHEY and CDR2 SMNVEV (reference sequence). V shed 5 bases and J 3 bases; nucleotides not matched to a gene: 6. The CDR3 contains 14 residues. The chain's CDR3 is CASSTGAGHTEAFF. The DNA for the CDR3 is TGTGCCAGCAGTACAGGGGCCGGACACACTGAAGCTTTCTTT.

V gene TRBV28 combines with J gene TRBJ2-2, with D unclear. Trimming took off 2 bases at V and 7 bases at J, with 17 bases between the two ends. CDR1 is MDHEN and CDR2 is SYDVKM in the germline V gene. The CDR3 is made up of 16 amino acids. The CDR3 spells CASSLLRRLTLGELFF. The CDR3 DNA sequence: TGTGCCAGCAGTTTACTACGCAGGTTGACGCTCGGGGAGCTGTTTTTT.

This clone occurred a few times. The identical CDR3 is also encoded by other nucleotide sequences in the sample. The chain joins TRBV2 to TRBJ1-5, with 12 positions matching TRBD1. The ends lost 5 bases at V and 7 bases at J; junction bases unmatched: 3. CDR3 length: 14 amino acids. From germline, CDR1 is SNHLY and CDR2 FYNNEI. CDR3 protein: CASSTGTGGQPQHF. The CDR3 DNA reads as TGTGCCAGCAGTACCGGGACAGGGGGCCAGCCCCAGCATTTT.

J is TRBJ2-2 and V is TRBV12-3 or TRBV12-4; D remains unclear. This CDR3 comprises 11 residues. Trimming shortened V by 4 bases and J by 9 bases, and 6 bases separated the two germline ends. The DNA for the CDR3 is TGTGCCAGCAGTTCCCCCAGGGAGCTGTTTTTT. The encoded protein is CASSSPRELFF.

The gene calls are TRBV28 and TRBJ2-1; 13 nucleotides match TRBD2. The V segment lost 2 bases and the J segment 1 base; nucleotides outside the gene matches: 8. The CDR3 runs to 19 residues. The germline CDR1 and CDR2 sequences are MDHEN and SYDVKM. This CDR3 reads CASSLRRLAGGPSYNEQFF. The CDR3 region has the DNA TGTGCCAGCAGTTTACGTCGACTAGCGGGAGGTCCATCCTACAATGAGCAGTTCTTC.

V gene TRBV19 combines with J gene TRBJ2-5; tentative D call: TRBD1 (7 bases). V lost 6 bases and J lost 1, with 18 bases in between. Germline V gives CDR1 LNHDA, CDR2 SQIVND (reference sequence). This CDR3 has 16 amino acids. The CDR3 loop is CASSKLTGTRQETQYF. DNA for the CDR3: TGTGCCAGTAGCAAATTGACAGGGACTCGCCAAGAGACCCAGTACTTC.